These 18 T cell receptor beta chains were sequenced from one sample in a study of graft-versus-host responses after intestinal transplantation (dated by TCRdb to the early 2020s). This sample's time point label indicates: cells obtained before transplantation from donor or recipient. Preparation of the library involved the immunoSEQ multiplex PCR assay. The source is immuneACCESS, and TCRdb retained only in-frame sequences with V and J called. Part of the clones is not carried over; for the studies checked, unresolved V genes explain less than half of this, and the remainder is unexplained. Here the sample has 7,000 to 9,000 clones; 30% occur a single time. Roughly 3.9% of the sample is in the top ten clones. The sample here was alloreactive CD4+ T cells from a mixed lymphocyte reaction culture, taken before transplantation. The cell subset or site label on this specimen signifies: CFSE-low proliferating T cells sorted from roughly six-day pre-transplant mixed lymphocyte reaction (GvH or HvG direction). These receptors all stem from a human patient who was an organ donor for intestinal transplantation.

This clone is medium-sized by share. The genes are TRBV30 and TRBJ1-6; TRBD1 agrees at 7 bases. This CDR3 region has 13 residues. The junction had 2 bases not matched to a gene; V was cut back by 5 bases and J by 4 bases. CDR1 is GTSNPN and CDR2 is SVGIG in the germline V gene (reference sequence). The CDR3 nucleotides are TGTGCCTGGGGACAGGTTTATAATTCACCCCTCCACTTT. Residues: CAWGQVYNSPLHF.

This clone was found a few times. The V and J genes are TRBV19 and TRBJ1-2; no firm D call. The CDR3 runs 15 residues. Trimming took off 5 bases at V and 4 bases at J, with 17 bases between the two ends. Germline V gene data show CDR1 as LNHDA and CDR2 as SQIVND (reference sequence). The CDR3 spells CASSYRTGSSYGYTF. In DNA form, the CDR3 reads TGTGCCAGTAGTTACCGAACCGGGAGCAGCTATGGCTACACCTTC.

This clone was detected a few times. CDR3 coding DNA: TGCAGCGTTGATTCGGGGGGCGAGCAGTACTTC. It encodes CSVDSGGEQYF. The genes are TRBV29-1 and TRBJ2-7; TRBD2 matches at 7 bases. V was pared by 3 bases and J by 6 bases, with 2 bases of the junction left unmatched. The CDR3 has 11 amino acids. The germline gives CDR1 SQVTM, CDR2 ANQGSEA.

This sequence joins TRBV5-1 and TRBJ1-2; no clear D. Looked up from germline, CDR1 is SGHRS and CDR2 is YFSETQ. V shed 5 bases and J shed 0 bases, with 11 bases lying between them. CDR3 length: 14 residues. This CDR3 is CASRIGRSNYGYTF. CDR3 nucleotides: TGCGCCAGCAGGATAGGGAGATCTAACTATGGCTACACCTTC.

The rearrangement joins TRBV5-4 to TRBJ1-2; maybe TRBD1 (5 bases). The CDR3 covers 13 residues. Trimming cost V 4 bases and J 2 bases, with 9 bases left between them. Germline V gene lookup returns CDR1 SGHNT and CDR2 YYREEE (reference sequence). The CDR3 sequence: CASSPDKNYGYTF. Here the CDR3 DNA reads TGTGCCAGCAGCCCGGACAAGAACTATGGCTACACCTTC.

The CDR3 protein is CARPRTPIRNTIYF. The CDR3 DNA sequence: TGTGCCAGACCCCGGACACCTATCCGAAACACCATATATTTT. The chain links TRBV7-2 to TRBJ1-3; tentative D call: TRBD1 (5 bases). V shed 9 bases and J shed 5 bases, with 17 bases lying between them. Germline loops: CDR1 SGHTA, CDR2 FQGNSA. There are 14 residues in the CDR3.

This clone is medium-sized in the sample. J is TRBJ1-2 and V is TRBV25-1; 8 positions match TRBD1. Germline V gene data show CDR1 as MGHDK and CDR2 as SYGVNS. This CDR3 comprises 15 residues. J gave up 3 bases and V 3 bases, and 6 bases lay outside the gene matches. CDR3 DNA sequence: TGTGCCAGCAGTGACCCCAGGGGGCAAGACTATGGCTACACCTTC. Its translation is CASSDPRGQDYGYTF.

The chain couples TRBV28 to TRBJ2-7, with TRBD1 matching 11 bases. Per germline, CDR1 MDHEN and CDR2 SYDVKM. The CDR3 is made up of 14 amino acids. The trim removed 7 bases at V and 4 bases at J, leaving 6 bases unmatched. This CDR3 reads CASNPGQGGYEQYF. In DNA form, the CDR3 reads TGTGCCAGCAACCCGGGACAGGGGGGGTACGAGCAGTACTTC.

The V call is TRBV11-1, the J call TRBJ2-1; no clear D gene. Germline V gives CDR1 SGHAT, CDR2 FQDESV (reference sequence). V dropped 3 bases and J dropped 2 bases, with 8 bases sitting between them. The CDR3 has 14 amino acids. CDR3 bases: TGTGCCAGCAGCTTCCAGGATGCCTACAATGAGCAGTTCTTC. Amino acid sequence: CASSFQDAYNEQFF.

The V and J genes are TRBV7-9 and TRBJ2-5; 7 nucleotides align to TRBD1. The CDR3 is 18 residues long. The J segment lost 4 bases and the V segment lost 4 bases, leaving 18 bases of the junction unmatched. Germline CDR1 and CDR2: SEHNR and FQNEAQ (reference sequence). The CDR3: CASSSRFVGDSWGETQYF. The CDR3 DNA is TGTGCCAGCAGCTCACGTTTTGTTGGGGACAGCTGGGGAGAGACCCAGTACTTC.

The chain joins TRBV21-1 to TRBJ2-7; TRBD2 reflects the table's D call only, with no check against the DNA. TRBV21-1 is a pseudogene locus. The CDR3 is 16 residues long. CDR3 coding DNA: TGTGCCAGCAGGGATGGACTAGCGGGAGGGTCCTACGAGCAGTACTTC. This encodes CASRDGLAGGSYEQYF.

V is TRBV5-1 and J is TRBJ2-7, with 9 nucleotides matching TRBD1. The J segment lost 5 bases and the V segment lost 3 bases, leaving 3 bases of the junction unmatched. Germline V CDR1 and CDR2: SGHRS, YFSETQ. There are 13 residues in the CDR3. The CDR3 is CASSWDRDHEQYF. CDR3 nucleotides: TGCGCCAGCAGCTGGGACAGGGACCACGAGCAGTACTTC.

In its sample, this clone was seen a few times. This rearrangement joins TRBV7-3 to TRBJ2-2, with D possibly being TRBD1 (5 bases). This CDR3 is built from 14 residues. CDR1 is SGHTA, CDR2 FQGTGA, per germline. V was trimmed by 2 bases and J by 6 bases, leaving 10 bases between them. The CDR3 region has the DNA TGTGCCAGCAGCTTACAGGGCTTCGCCGGGGAGCTGTTTTTT. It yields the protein CASSLQGFAGELFF.

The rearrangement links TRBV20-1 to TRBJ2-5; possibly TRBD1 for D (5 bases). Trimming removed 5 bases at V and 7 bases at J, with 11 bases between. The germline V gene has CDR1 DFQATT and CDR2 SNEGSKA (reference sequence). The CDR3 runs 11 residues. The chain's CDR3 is CSAGVRGTQYF. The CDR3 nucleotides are TGCAGTGCTGGGGTTAGGGGGACCCAGTACTTC.

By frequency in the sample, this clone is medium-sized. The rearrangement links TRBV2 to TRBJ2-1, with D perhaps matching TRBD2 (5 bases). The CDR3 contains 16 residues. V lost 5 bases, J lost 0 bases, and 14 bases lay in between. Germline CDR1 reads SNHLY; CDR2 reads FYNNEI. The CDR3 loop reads CASSSLDFSSYNEQFF. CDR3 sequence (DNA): TGTGCCAGCAGTTCCTTGGACTTTAGCTCCTACAATGAGCAGTTCTTC.

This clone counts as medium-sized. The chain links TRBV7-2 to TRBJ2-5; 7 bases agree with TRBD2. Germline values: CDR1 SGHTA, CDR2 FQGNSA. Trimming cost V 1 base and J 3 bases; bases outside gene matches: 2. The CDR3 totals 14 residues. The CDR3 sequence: CASSLGAGEETQYF. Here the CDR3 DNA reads TGTGCCAGCAGCTTAGGGGCGGGAGAAGAGACCCAGTACTTC. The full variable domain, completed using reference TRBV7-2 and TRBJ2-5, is GAGVSQSPSNKVTEKGKDVELRCDPISGHTALYWYRQSLGQGLEFLIYFQGNSAPDKSGLPSDRFSAERTGGSVSTLTIQRTQQEDSAVYLCASSLGAGEETQYFGPGTRLLVL.

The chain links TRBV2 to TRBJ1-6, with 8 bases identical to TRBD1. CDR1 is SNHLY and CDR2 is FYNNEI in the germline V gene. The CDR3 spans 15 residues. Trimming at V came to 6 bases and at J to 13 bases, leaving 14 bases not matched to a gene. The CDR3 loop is CASRERTGKAPPLHF. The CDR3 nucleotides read TGTGCCAGCAGGGAGCGGACAGGGAAGGCCCCCCCCCTCCACTTT.

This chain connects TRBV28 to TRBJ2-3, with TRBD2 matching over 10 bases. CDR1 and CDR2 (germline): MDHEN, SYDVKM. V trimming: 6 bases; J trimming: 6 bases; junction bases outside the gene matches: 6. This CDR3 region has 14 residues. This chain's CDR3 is CASRASGSGDTQYF. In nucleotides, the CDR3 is TGTGCCAGCAGGGCTAGCGGGAGTGGGGATACGCAGTATTTT. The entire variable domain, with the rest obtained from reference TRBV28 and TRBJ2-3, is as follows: DVKVTQSSRYLVKRTGEKVFLECVQDMDHENMFWYRQDPGLGLRLIYFSYDVKMKEKGDIPEGYSVSREKKERFSLILESASTNQTSMYLCASRASGSGDTQYFGPGTRLTVL.